This TCR beta chain was captured by sequencing in a study of blood T cell repertoires in COVID-19. This table comes from immunoSEQ multiplex PCR, and its TCRdb copy is limited to in-frame clones, with some not included. The sample shows 300,000 or so clones, roughly 84% of them seen only once. V dropped 6 bases and J dropped 4; count of bases not matched to a gene: 23. Germline CDR1 reads LNHDA; CDR2 reads SQIVND (reference sequence). CDR3 size: 19 residues. This clonotype originated in a man between 50 and 59 years old with active or convalescent COVID-19. The sequencing input was peripheral blood. The genes are TRBV19 and TRBJ2-7, with TRBD1 matching 8 bases. CDR3 residues: CASRPIDTSTRGPRYEQYF. The CDR3 nucleotides are TGTGCCAGTAGACCCATCGATACAAGTACCAGGGGGCCTAGATACGAGCAGTACTTC.